Listed here are 18 T cell receptor beta chains from one sample, sequenced in a study of shared clonotypes between healthy human individuals. Assay used: immunoSEQ multiplex PCR; TCRdb lists only in-frame clones, some missing. The sample holds around 500,000 clones, roughly 78% seen once. What was sequenced was PBMCs. The receptors originated from a middle-aged woman in good health. Some clones in this sample may be carry-over from other donors' samples.

This rearrangement joins TRBV9 to TRBJ2-7, with 9 bases identical to TRBD1. Trimming removed 3 bases from V and 5 bases from J; junction bases left unmatched: 15. Germline CDR1 reads SGDLS; CDR2 reads YYNGEE. The CDR3 has 17 residues. The CDR3 loop reads CASSGMVGTGNSDEQYF. The CDR3 DNA follows: TGTGCCAGCAGCGGAATGGTGGGGACAGGGAACTCTGACGAGCAGTACTTC.

In DNA form, the CDR3 reads TGCGCCAGCAGCCAAGGGGGCAGGGGCTACGAGCAGTACTTC. Protein sequence: CASSQGGRGYEQYF. J is TRBJ2-7 and V is TRBV4-1; D is perhaps TRBD1 (6 bases). The V gene's germline CDR1 is MGHRA and CDR2 YSYEKL. The CDR3 extends over 14 amino acids. V lost 1 base and J 3 bases, leaving 10 bases between the germline ends.

This clone was recorded a few times. This chain connects TRBV28 to TRBJ2-1; maybe TRBD1 (6 bases). V was cut by 5 bases and J by 4 bases, with 15 bases left in between. Germline V gene data show CDR1 as MDHEN and CDR2 as SYDVKM. CDR3 length: 15 residues. The CDR3 DNA is TGTGCCAGCAGTGGAGCTGGGGGCGCTTACAATGAGCAGTTCTTC. Translating gives CASSGAGGAYNEQFF.

This clone was observed a few times. V is TRBV10-1 and J is TRBJ2-1, with D possibly called TRBD1 or TRBD2 (5 bases each). V shed 8 bases and J shed 4 bases, with 12 bases lying between them. From germline, CDR1 is WNHNN and CDR2 SYGVQD (reference sequence). The CDR3 length is 13 residues. As DNA, the CDR3 is TGCGCCAGCTCCGGGACGTATTACAATGAGCAGTTCTTC. As protein: CASSGTYYNEQFF.

The CDR3 sequence: CAISESGTGPDTQYF. DNA of the CDR3: TGTGCCATCAGTGAGTCAGGGACAGGGCCAGATACGCAGTATTTT. This chain uses TRBV10-3 with TRBJ2-3; 9 nucleotides match TRBD1. Per the germline V gene, CDR1 is ENHRY and CDR2 is SYGVKD. V lost 0 bases, J lost 4 bases, and 2 bases stayed unmatched. The CDR3 contains 15 residues.

The rearrangement links TRBV7-2 to TRBJ2-7; 7 bases are shared with TRBD2. The CDR3 covers 14 residues. The J segment lost 2 bases and the V segment lost 5 bases, leaving 6 bases of the junction unmatched. Germline assignment: CDR1 SGHTA and CDR2 FQGNSA. CDR3 bases: TGTGCCAGCAGCCTAAGGGACTACACCTACGAGCAGTACTTC. Protein product: CASSLRDYTYEQYF.

Worth noting for this clone: The sample has other DNA sequences that encode this CDR3 too. The rearrangement joins TRBV19 to TRBJ2-7; unclear D gene. The germline gives CDR1 LNHDA, CDR2 SQIVND (reference sequence). The CDR3 contains 13 residues. V was shortened by 6 bases and J by 0 bases, with 9 bases between the two germline ends. CDR3 region: CASSGRISYEQYF. Written as DNA, the CDR3 is TGTGCCAGTAGCGGACGGATCTCCTACGAGCAGTACTTC.

CDR3 sequence reads: CASSPLAGEITDTQYF. CDR3 coding DNA: TGTGCCAGCAGCCCCCTAGCGGGAGAGATCACAGATACGCAGTATTTT. J is TRBJ2-3 and V is TRBV5-6; 10 bases fit TRBD2. The CDR3 totals 16 residues. Germline V lookup: CDR1 SGHDT, CDR2 YYEEEE. V shed 4 bases, J shed 2 bases, and the junction held 7 bases outside the gene matches.

This chain uses TRBV7-9 with TRBJ1-3; no reliable D call. Trimming shortened V by 4 bases and J by 0 bases, and 10 bases separated the two germline ends. The germline gives CDR1 SEHNR, CDR2 FQNEAQ (reference sequence). The CDR3 consists of 15 residues. The CDR3 is CASSYRGNSGNTIYF. Written as DNA, the CDR3 is TGTGCCAGCAGCTATAGAGGTAACTCTGGAAACACCATATATTTT.

This rearrangement joins TRBV5-1 to TRBJ1-2; 7 positions agree with TRBD1. CDR3 size: 14 residues. V was pared by 4 bases and J by 4 bases, with 7 bases of the junction left unmatched. The germline V gene has CDR1 SGHRS and CDR2 YFSETQ. CDR3 coding DNA: TGCGCCAGCAGCCCTCCGGGACAGAGCTATGGCTACACCTTC. The encoded protein is CASSPPGQSYGYTF.

The V and J genes are TRBV2 and TRBJ2-7; 7 bases map to TRBD1. Germline lookup yields CDR1 SNHLY and CDR2 FYNNEI. The CDR3 loop spans 12 amino acids. V dropped 7 bases and J dropped 3; count of bases not matched to a gene: 3. For the CDR3, the DNA is TGTGCCAGCACGGGACAGAGCTACGAGCAGTACTTC. This sequence encodes CASTGQSYEQYF.

This clone was counted many times. This sequence joins TRBV7-6 and TRBJ1-3, with a tentative D call TRBD1 (5 bases). CDR3 size: 19 residues. Germline V gene sequence: CDR1 SGHVS, CDR2 FNYEAQ. Trimming cost V 1 base and J 0 bases, with 19 bases left between them. The CDR3: CASSLDLAPDRVSGNTIYF. CDR3 coding DNA: TGTGCCAGCAGCTTAGACTTGGCCCCCGACAGAGTCTCTGGAAACACCATATATTTT.

This clone was counted between two and nine times. The rearrangement uses TRBV9 and TRBJ1-1, with a weak D call TRBD1 (6 bases). Deletions cut 0 bases from V and 5 bases from J, with 14 bases between. The germline V gene has CDR1 SGDLS and CDR2 YYNGEE. The CDR3 has 15 amino acids. The chain's CDR3 is CASSVGGTGWTEAFF. The DNA for the CDR3 is TGTGCCAGCAGCGTAGGAGGTACAGGGTGGACTGAAGCTTTCTTT.

The genes are TRBV5-1 and TRBJ1-2, with 9 bases matching TRBD1. Germline trimming cut 4 bases from V and 6 bases from J; bases unmatched to any gene: 7. From germline, CDR1 is SGHRS and CDR2 YFSETQ. The CDR3 runs to 14 residues. The CDR3 region is CASSGTGSLDGYTF. The CDR3 DNA reads as TGCGCCAGCAGCGGGACAGGGTCCCTAGATGGCTACACCTTC.

This clone was observed a handful of times. The chain couples TRBV7-9 to TRBJ1-3; TRBD1 matches at 7 bases. The CDR3 covers 18 residues. V shed 4 bases and J 0 bases; nucleotides not matched to a gene: 12. Germline CDR1 and CDR2: SEHNR and FQNEAQ (reference sequence). The CDR3 DNA reads as TGTGCCAGCAGCTCGAAAAAGATAGGGGGCGGCTCTGGAAACACCATATATTTT. It encodes CASSSKKIGGGSGNTIYF.

CDR3 sequence reads: CASSQRRAGGNTEAFF. DNA of the CDR3: TGTGCCAGCAGTCAAAGGAGGGCAGGGGGGAACACTGAAGCTTTCTTT. The rearrangement joins TRBV2 to TRBJ1-1; 7 bases match TRBD1. Germline V gene data show CDR1 as SNHLY and CDR2 as FYNNEI. Unmatched junction bases numbered 10, after V lost 5 bases and J lost 1 base. The CDR3 covers 16 residues.

The chain recombines TRBV11-1 with TRBJ2-1, with TRBD2 matching over 7 bases. CDR3 length equals 15 residues. J was trimmed by 5 bases and V by 5 bases; bases with no gene match: 9. CDR1 is SGHAT and CDR2 is FQDESV in the germline V gene (reference sequence). CDR3 sequence (DNA): TGTGCCAGCAGCGCGTCGTGGACTAGTAACAATGAGCAGTTCTTC. Protein: CASSASWTSNNEQFF.

J is TRBJ2-1 and V is TRBV28; 11 nucleotides align to TRBD1. J lost 3 bases, V lost 5 bases, and 6 bases had no gene match. CDR1 and CDR2 from the germline V gene are MDHEN and SYDVKM. This CDR3 has 16 residues. The CDR3 loop reads CASSIYGTGGYNEQFF. DNA of the CDR3: TGTGCCAGCAGTATCTATGGGACAGGGGGCTACAATGAGCAGTTCTTC. The whole variable domain, remainder taken from reference TRBV28 and TRBJ2-1, is DVKVTQSSRYLVKRTGEKVFLECVQDMDHENMFWYRQDPGLGLRLIYFSYDVKMKEKGDIPEGYSVSREKKERFSLILESASTNQTSMYLCASSIYGTGGYNEQFFGPGTRLTVL.